The 14 T cell receptor beta chains below come from one sample, sequenced in a study of read filtering for tumor transcriptome and immune sequencing (TCRdb year 2020). The sample was run on an Illumina HiSeq 4000. The Immunoverse kit was used to build TCR libraries from 400 ng RNA, with molecular barcoded adaptors covering alpha/delta and beta/gamma chains. TCRdb reprocessed the public reads (quality trimming at Q25 with fastp, clone calling with MiXCR) and kept in-frame beta chains. Here each entry gathers all rows of one CDR3 protein and keeps the most common genes and DNA. Counted in this sample were 20,000 to 25,000 distinct CDR3 sequences; around 15% of them appeared once. The ten largest clones represent about 59% of the sample. The sequencing input was a population of CD138-negative cells sorted from bone marrow. The intended sense of this specimen's cell subset or site label: bone marrow mononuclear cells depleted of CD138+ plasma/myeloma cells by negative magnetic selection. These receptors were obtained from a donor at least 40 years old with multiple myeloma.

This clonotype was recorded many times. The chain is built from TRBV11-2 and TRBJ2-2, with D unresolved. V lost 8 bases and J 4 bases, leaving 14 bases between the germline ends. Looked up from germline, CDR1 is SGHAT and CDR2 is FQNNGV. The length of the CDR3 is 14 residues. CDR3 in DNA: TGTGCCAGCCTGGGTCAGGACCTCACCGGGGAGCTGTTTTTT. Its translation: CASLGQDLTGELFF.

Many counts were recorded for this clonotype. Its ends do not fully match the called genes, so a read error is possible. V gene TRBV28 combines with J gene TRBJ2-7; 8 nucleotides line up with TRBD1. The CDR3 loop spans 12 amino acids. Germline loops: CDR1 MDHEN, CDR2 SYDVKM. CDR3 sequence (DNA): TGTGCCAGCAGTTTCGCAGGGGGCCCTCTCGACTTC. It codes for CASSFAGGPLDF.

This clonotype was seen many times. V usage is TRBV12-3 or TRBV12-4 and J usage is TRBJ1-1; D gene unclear. This CDR3 has 14 residues. V shed 6 bases and J shed 3 bases, with 14 bases lying between them. The CDR3 bases are TGTGCCAGCAGACTTCAGACGGGGTACACTGAAGCTTTCTTT. It encodes CASRLQTGYTEAFF.

This clonotype showed up just a few times. This chain uses TRBV5-1 with TRBJ2-3; no reliable D call. Germline V gene data show CDR1 as SGHRS and CDR2 as YFSETQ. V gave up 2 bases and J gave up 0 bases, with 7 bases separating them. This CDR3 region has 14 residues. The CDR3 is CASSFLTSTDTQYF. The CDR3 nucleotides read TGCGCCAGCAGCTTTTTGACTAGCACAGATACGCAGTATTTT.

This clonotype was seen ten or more times. The rearrangement uses TRBV5-1 and TRBJ2-5; TRBD1 or TRBD2 may be the D gene (5 bases each). The ends were cut back, 0 bases at V and 1 base at J, with 10 bases in the middle. This CDR3 spans 15 amino acids. The germline CDR1 and CDR2 sequences are SGHRS and YFSETQ. The CDR3, as DNA: TGCGCCAGCAGCTTGGGGGGGTCTACCCAAGAGACCCAGTACTTC. This gives the protein CASSLGGSTQETQYF. The variable domain in full, completed from reference TRBV5-1 and TRBJ2-5, reads KAGVTQTPRYLIKTRGQQVTLSCSPISGHRSVSWYQQTPGQGLQFLFEYFSETQRNKGNFPGRFSGRQFSNSRSEMNVSTLELGDSALYLCASSLGGSTQETQYFGPGTRLLVL.

In this sample, this clonotype turned up many times. This CDR3 reads CASSERGYEQYF. The CDR3 DNA sequence: TGTGCCAGCTCAGAGCGGGGCTACGAGCAGTACTTC. This chain connects TRBV6-5 to TRBJ2-7, with 7 bases lining up with TRBD2. V gave up 8 bases and J gave up 3 bases; unmatched junction bases: 4. The CDR3 runs 12 residues. Germline V gene data show CDR1 as MNHEY and CDR2 as SVGAGI.

The chain couples TRBV28 to TRBJ2-5; either TRBD1 or TRBD2 may supply D (5 bases each). Germline CDR1 is MDHEN and CDR2 is SYDVKM. V dropped 5 bases and J dropped 7 bases, with 17 bases sitting between them. The CDR3 is 14 residues long. This CDR3 is CASSTPTGGGTQYF. CDR3 DNA: TGTGCCAGCAGTACCCCAACAGGAGGCGGGACCCAGTACTTC.

The rearrangement links TRBV7-2 to TRBJ1-3; D might be TRBD1 (5 bases). V was cut by 5 bases and J by 4 bases, with 12 bases left in between. CDR3 length: 14 residues. Per the germline V gene, CDR1 is SGHTA and CDR2 is FQGNSA. The CDR3 protein is CASSVGTGGNTIYF. The CDR3 nucleotides are TGTGCCAGCAGCGTAGGGACGGGAGGAAACACCATATATTTT.

The chain has TRBV5-1 and TRBJ2-1; 13 positions match TRBD2. This CDR3 contains 16 residues. CDR1 and CDR2 from the germline V gene are SGHRS and YFSETQ. J was trimmed by 2 bases and V by 5 bases; bases with no gene match: 4. CDR3 nucleotide sequence: TGCGCCAGCAGGTGGACTAGCGGGAGCCCCTACAATGAGCAGTTCTTC. It translates to CASRWTSGSPYNEQFF.

V gene TRBV2 combines with J gene TRBJ2-7; D is unclear. CDR3 length equals 13 residues. V was shortened by 6 bases and J by 3 bases, with 12 bases between the two germline ends. In germline, CDR1 is SNHLY, CDR2 FYNNEI. CDR3 nucleotide sequence: TGTGCCAGCAGGACCCGGGCCCACTACGAGCAGTACTTC. It yields the protein CASRTRAHYEQYF.

This clonotype was observed a few times. This chain uses TRBV15 with TRBJ2-1, with a tentative D call TRBD2 (6 bases). This CDR3 has 13 amino acids. The germline gives CDR1 LNHNV, CDR2 YYDKDF (reference sequence). V was trimmed by 5 bases and J by 6 bases, leaving 11 bases between them. For the CDR3, the DNA is TGTGCCACCAGCTTGAGACTAGTCAATGAGCAGTTCTTC. Translation: CATSLRLVNEQFF.

Ten or more counts support this clonotype. This rearrangement joins TRBV6-5 to TRBJ2-7, with D hard to call. Germline V gene lookup returns CDR1 MNHEY and CDR2 SVGAGI. This CDR3 region has 12 residues. V was pared by 5 bases and J by 6 bases, with 11 bases between. The CDR3 here is CASSIGLGEQYF. The CDR3 DNA reads TGTGCCAGCAGTATAGGCTTGGGCGAGCAGTACTTC.

This clonotype was observed at least ten times. V gene TRBV10-3 combines with J gene TRBJ2-3, with D tentatively TRBD1 (6 bases). Germline CDR1 is ENHRY and CDR2 is SYGVKD. The CDR3 contains 14 residues. V shed 4 bases and J shed 4 bases, with 12 bases lying between them. The CDR3 nucleotides are TGTGCCATCAGTGCGGCCAGGGGCCCAGATACGCAGTATTTT. Its translation is CAISAARGPDTQYF.

J is TRBJ2-2 and V is TRBV5-4; D remains unclear. Germline values: CDR1 SGHNT, CDR2 YYREEE (reference sequence). The CDR3 spans 14 residues. Trimming stripped 4 bases from V and 5 bases from J, with 12 bases between. The CDR3 nucleotides read TGTGCCAGCAGCCTCGGTAGAGAGACCGGGGAGCTGTTTTTT. It translates to CASSLGRETGELFF.